The 2 T cell receptor beta chains below were found in one sample sequenced in a study of blood T cell repertoires in COVID-19. The method was immunoSEQ multiplex PCR; TCRdb's version includes in-frame clones alone and lacks a portion of them. This sample has hundreds of thousands of clones, with roughly nine tenths found just once. Sequenced: PBMCs or T cells enriched from blood (not recorded which). The receptors were sampled from a woman aged 55-70 years who had recovered from COVID-19.

Only one count was recorded for this clone. The V call is TRBV3-1 (or the pseudogene TRBV3-2), the J call TRBJ1-5; D possibly corresponds to TRBD1 (5 bases). The CDR3 has 15 amino acids. With 1 base removed from V and 7 bases from J, the gap between germline ends came to 14 bases. Germline V gene lookup returns CDR1 LGHDT and CDR2 YNNKEL (reference sequence). The CDR3 reads CASSQGLGEGQPQHF. The DNA of the CDR3 is TGTGCCAGCAGCCAAGGTCTGGGGGAGGGCCAGCCCCAGCATTTT.

The chain combines TRBV9 with TRBJ2-1; 13 bases align to TRBD2. V was pared by 3 bases and J by 0 bases, with 12 bases of the junction left unmatched. The CDR3 runs 20 residues. Germline-derived CDR1 and CDR2 are SGDLS and YYNGEE. The CDR3 nucleotides read TGTGCCAGCAGCGCCAGACTAGCGGGGGGCCTCACTAGCTCCTACAATGAGCAGTTCTTC. Its translation: CASSARLAGGLTSSYNEQFF.